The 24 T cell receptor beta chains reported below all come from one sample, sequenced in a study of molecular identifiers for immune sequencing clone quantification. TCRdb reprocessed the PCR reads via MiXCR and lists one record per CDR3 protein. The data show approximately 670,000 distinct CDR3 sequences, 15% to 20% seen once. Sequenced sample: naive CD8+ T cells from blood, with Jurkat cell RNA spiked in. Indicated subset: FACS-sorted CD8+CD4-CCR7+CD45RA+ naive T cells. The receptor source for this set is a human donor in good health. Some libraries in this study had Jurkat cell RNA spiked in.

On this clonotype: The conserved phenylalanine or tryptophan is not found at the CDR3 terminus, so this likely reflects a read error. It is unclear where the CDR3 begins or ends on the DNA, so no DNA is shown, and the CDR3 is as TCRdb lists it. The CDR3 sequence is CASSLDQSERYS. The V and J genes are TRBV7-6 and TRBJ2-7. Germline CDR1 reads SGHVS; CDR2 reads FNYEAQ. The CDR3 is 12 amino acids in total, end residues counted.

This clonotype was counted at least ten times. The CDR3 bases are TGCGCCAGCAGCCAGGCCGGGACAGGGTTAGCAGATACGCAGTATTTT. It translates to CASSQAGTGLADTQYF. This chain connects TRBV4-1 to TRBJ2-3, with TRBD1 matching 9 bases. With V trimmed by 3 bases and J by 4 bases, 8 bases remained unmatched. The CDR3 totals 16 residues. Germline CDR1 and CDR2: MGHRA and YSYEKL.

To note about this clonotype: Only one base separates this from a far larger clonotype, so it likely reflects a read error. CDR3 amino acids: CTSSLTGNYGYTF. Written as DNA, the CDR3 is TGTACCAGCAGCCTTACAGGGAACTATGGCTACACCTTC. The chain uses TRBV14 and TRBJ1-2; possible D gene TRBD1, 6 bases. Germline V lookup: CDR1 SGHDN, CDR2 FVKESK. CDR3 length equals 13 residues.

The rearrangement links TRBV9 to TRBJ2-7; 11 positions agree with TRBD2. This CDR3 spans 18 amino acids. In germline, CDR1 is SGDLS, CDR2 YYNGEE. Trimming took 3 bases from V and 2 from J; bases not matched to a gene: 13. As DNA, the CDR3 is TGTGCCAGCAGCGAGACCGACCTACTAGCGGGAGTACCCTACGAGCAGTACTTC. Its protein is CASSETDLLAGVPYEQYF.

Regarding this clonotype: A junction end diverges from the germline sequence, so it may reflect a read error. CDR3 nucleotides: TGCGCCAGCAGCCAAGGGACAGGGTACTACGAGCGGTACTTC. Amino acid sequence: CASSQGTGYYERYF. The chain joins TRBV4-3 to TRBJ2-7; 8 bases are a match to TRBD1. CDR3 length equals 14 residues. Germline V gene sequence: CDR1 LGHNA, CDR2 YSLEER.

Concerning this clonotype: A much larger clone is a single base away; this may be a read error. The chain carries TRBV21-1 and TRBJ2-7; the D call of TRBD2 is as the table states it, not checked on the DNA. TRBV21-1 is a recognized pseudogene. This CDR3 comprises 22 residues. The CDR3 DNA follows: TGTGCCAGCGGATATAGGGGGGACGCGGGGAAAACGACTAGCGGGAGAGGCCACGAGCAGTACTTC. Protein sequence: CASGYRGDAGKTTSGRGHEQYF.

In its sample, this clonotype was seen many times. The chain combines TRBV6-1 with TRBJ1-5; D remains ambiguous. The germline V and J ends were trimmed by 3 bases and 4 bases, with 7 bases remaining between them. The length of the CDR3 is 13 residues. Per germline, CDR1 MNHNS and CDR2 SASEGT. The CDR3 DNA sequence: TGTGCCAGCAGTGACGAAAGGAATCAGCCCCAGCATTTT. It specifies CASSDERNQPQHF.

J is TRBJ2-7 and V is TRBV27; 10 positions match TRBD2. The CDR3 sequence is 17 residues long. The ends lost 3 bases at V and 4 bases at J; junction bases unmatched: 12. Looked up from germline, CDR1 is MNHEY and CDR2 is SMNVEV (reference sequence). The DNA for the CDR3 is TGTGCCAGCAGTTTGACTGTTCCTAGCGGGAGTTTGTACGAGCAGTACTTC. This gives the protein CASSLTVPSGSLYEQYF.

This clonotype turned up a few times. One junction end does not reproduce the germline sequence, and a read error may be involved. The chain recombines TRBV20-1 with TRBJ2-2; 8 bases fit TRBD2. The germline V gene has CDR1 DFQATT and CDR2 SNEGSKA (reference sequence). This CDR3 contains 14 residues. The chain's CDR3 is CSALAGQNTRELFF. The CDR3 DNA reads TGCAGTGCTTTAGCGGGACAAAACACCAGGGAGCTGTTTTTT.

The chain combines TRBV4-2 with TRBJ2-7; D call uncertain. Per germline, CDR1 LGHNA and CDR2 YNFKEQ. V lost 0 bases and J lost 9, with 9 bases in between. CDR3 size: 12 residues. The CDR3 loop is CASSQDLFGQYF. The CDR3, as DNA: TGTGCCAGCAGCCAAGATCTCTTCGGGCAGTACTTC.

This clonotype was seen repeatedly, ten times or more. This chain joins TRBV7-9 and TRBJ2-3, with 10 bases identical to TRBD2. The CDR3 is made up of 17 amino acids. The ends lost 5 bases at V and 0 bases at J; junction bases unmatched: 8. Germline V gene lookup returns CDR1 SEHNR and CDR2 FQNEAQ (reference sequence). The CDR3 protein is CASSGASGGPSTDTQYF. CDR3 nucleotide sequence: TGTGCCAGCAGCGGGGCTAGCGGGGGCCCTAGCACAGATACGCAGTATTTT.

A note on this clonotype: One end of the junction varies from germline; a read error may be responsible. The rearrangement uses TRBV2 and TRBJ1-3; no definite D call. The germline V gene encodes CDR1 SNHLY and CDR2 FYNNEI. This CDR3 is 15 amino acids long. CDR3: CASGEALGSGNTIYF. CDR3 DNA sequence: TGTGCCAGCGGTGAAGCGCTCGGCTCTGGAAACACCATATATTTT.

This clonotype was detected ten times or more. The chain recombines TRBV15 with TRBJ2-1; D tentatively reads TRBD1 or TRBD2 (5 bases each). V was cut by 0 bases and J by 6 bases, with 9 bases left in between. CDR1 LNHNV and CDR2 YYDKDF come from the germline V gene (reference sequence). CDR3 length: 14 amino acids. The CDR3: CATSRDRGGNEQFF. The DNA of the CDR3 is TGTGCCACCAGCAGAGACCGTGGGGGCAATGAGCAGTTCTTC. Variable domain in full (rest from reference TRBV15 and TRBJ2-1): DAMVIQNPRYQVTQFGKPVTLSCSQTLNHNVMYWYQQKSSQAPKLLFHYYDKDFNNEADTPDNFQSRRPNTSFCFLDIRSPGLGDTAMYLCATSRDRGGNEQFFGPGTRLTVL.

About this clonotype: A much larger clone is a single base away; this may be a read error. CDR3 DNA sequence: TGTGCCAGCACCGGGGGTCATGGGCAGTTCTTC. Residues: CASTGGHGQFF. The V gene is TRBV6-6, the J gene TRBJ2-1, with D possibly TRBD2 on 6 matching bases. Per germline, CDR1 MNHNY and CDR2 SVGAGI (reference sequence). The CDR3 has 11 amino acids. The V end lost 7 bases, the J end lost 12 bases, and 13 bases lay between the germline ends.

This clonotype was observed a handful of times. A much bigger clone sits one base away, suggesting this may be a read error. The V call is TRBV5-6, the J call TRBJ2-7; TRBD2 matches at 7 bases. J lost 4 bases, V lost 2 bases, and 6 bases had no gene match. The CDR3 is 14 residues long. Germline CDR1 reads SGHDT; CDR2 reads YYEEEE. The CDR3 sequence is CASSFNAGGYEQYF. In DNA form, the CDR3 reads TGTGCCAGCAGCTTCAACGCCGGGGGGTACGAGCAGTACTTC.

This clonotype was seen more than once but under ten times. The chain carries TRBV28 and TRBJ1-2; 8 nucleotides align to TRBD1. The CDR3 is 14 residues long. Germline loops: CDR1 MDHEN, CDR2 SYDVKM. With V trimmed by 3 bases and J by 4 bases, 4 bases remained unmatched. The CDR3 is CASSFRGQGYGYTF. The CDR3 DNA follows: TGTGCCAGCAGTTTCAGGGGGCAAGGCTATGGCTACACCTTC.

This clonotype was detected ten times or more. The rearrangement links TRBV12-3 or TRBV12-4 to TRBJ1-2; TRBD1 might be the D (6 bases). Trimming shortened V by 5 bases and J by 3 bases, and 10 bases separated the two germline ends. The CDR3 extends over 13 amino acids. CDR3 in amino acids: CASSPDRYYGYTF. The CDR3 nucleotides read TGTGCCAGCAGTCCCGACAGGTACTATGGCTACACCTTC.

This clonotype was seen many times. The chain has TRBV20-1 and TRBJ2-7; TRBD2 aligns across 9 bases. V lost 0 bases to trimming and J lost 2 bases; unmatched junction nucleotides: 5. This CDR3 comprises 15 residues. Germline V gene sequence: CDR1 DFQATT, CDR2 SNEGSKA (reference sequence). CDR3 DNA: TGCAGTGCTAGAGAGGCGGGAGGGCCTCCCTACGAGCAGTACTTC. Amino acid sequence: CSAREAGGPPYEQYF.

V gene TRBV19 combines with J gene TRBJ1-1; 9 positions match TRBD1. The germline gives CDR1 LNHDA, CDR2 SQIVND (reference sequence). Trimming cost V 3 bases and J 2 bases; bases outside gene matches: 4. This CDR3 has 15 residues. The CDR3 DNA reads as TGTGCCAGTAGTATTGGACAGGGGATAAACACTGAAGCTTTCTTT. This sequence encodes CASSIGQGINTEAFF.

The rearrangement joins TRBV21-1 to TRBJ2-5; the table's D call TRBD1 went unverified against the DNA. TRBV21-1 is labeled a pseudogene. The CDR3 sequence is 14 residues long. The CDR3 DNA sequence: TGTGCCAGCAGCATCCCGACAGGGCCAGAGACCCAGTACTTC. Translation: CASSIPTGPETQYF.

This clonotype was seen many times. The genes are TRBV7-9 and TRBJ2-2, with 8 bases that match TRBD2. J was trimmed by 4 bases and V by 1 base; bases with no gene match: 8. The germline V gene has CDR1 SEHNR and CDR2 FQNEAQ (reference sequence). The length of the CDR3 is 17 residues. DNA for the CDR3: TGTGCCAGCAGCTTAGTTCGCGGGGGGTCTCGCACCGGGGAGCTGTTTTTT. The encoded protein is CASSLVRGGSRTGELFF.

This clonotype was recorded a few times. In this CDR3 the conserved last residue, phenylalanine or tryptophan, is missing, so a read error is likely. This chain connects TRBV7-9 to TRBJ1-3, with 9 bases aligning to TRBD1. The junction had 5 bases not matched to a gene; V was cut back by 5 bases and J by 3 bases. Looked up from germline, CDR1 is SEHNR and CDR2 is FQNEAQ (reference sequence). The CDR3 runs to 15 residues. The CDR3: CASSGDRVDGNTIYS. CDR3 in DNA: TGTGCCAGCAGCGGGGACAGGGTCGATGGAAACACCATATATTCT.

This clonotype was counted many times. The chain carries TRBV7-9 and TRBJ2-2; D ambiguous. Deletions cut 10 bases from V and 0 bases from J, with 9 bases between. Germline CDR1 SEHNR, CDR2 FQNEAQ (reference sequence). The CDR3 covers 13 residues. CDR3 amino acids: CAIDKANTGELFF. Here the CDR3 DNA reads TGTGCCATAGACAAAGCGAACACCGGGGAGCTGTTTTTT.

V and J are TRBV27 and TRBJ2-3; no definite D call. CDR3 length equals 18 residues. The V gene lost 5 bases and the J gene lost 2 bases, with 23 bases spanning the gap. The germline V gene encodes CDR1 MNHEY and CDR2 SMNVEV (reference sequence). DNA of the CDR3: TGTGCCAGCAGTCCCGAAACTAATACATTCGGCCCCACAGATACGCAGTATTTT. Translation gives CASSPETNTFGPTDTQYF.